The clone carrying this T cell receptor beta chain was seen only a few times. Its specificity is unknown. The sample originates from a study of regulatory T cells in long-lasting Graves disease. Overall study findings and caveats: It was in persistent disease that TRBV28, TRBJ1-2 and TRBJ2-5 were favored. Researchers examined only peripheral blood and not thyroid tissue. It was possible that the small sample size reduced accuracy.

Germline lookup yields CDR1 SGHTA and CDR2 FQGTGA. There are 15 residues in the CDR3. Between the trimmed V and J ends, which lost 0 bases and 5 bases, there was a span of 13 bases. In building TCR beta libraries, iRepertoire HTBI primers were used together with Arm-PCR of CDR3 regions. MiXCR, run by TCRdb on the multiplex PCR reads, gives a single entry per CDR3 protein. The data show approximately 470,000 distinct CDR3 sequences, roughly 17% seen once. Stated time point: newly diagnosed GD, antithyroid drugs for less than 3 months. Construction of the TCR library relied on RNA isolated from PBMCs. A further study also used this sample, focusing on T cells in Graves' hyperthyroidism and ophthalmopathy.

The genes are TRBV7-3 and TRBJ1-2, with TRBD1 as a possible D gene (5 bases). This clonotype was obtained from a man aged 35-49 years with Graves disease. The specimen comprised peripheral blood mononuclear cells (PBMCs), sampled at new diagnosis, from a patient treated with antithyroid drugs. CDR3 nucleotide sequence: TGTGCCAGCAGCTTAACCACCGGGACGGATTATGGCTACACCTTC. It codes for CASSLTTGTDYGYTF.